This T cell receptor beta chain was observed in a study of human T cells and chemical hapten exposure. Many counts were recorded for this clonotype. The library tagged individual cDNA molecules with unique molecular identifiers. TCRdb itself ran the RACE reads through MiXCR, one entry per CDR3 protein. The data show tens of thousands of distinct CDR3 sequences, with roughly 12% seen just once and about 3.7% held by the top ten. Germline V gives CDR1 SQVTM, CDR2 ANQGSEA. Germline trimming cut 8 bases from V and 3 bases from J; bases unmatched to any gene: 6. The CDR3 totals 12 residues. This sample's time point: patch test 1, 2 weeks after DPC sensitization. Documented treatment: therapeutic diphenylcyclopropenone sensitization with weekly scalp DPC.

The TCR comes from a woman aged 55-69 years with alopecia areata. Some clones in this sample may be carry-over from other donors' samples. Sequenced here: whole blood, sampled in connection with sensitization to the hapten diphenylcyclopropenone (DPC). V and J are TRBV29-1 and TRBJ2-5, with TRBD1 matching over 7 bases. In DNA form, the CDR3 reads TGCAGCATTGGGACAGACGAAGAGACCCAGTACTTC. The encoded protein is CSIGTDEETQYF.